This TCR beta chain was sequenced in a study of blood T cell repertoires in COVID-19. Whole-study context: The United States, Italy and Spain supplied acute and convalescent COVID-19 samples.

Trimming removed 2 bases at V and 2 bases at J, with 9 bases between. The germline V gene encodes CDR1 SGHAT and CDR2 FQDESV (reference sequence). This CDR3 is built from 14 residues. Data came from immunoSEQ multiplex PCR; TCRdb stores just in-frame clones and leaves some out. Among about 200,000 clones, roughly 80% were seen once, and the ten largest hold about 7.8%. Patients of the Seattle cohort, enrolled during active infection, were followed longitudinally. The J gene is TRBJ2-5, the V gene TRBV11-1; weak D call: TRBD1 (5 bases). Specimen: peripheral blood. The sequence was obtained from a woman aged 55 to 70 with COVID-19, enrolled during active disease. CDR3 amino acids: CASSLRAGQETQYF. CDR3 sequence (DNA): TGTGCCAGCAGCTTAAGGGCAGGGCAAGAGACCCAGTACTTC. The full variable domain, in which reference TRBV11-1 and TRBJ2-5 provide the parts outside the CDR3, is EAEVAQSPRYKITEKSQAVAFWCDPISGHATLYWYRQILGQGPELLVQFQDESVVDDSQLPKDRFSAERLKGVDSTLKIQPAELGDSAMYLCASSLRAGQETQYFGPGTRLLVL.